Reported below is one T cell receptor beta chain. TCRdb processed the 5' RACE reads anew with MiXCR; each CDR3 protein has one entry. The sample consists of 150,000 to 200,000 distinct CDR3 sequences, around a third of them appearing once. This entry belongs to a study of CD8 T cells in ankylosing spondylitis. From germline, CDR1 is LGHDT and CDR2 YNNKEL (reference sequence). V was pared by 6 bases and J by 7 bases, with 8 bases of the junction left unmatched. This CDR3 is built from 14 residues. The receptor's source is a male donor with ankylosing spondylitis. Input material: synovial fluid, either unsorted or a sorted T cell fraction (not recorded which). The rearrangement uses TRBV3-1 and TRBJ1-2, with 10 bases aligning to TRBD1. The CDR3 DNA reads TGTGCCAGCAGTCAAAGACAGGGGGCTCGTGGCTACACCTTC. It specifies CASSQRQGARGYTF.